These 18 T cell receptor beta chains came from one sample sequenced in a study of T cells after yellow fever vaccination. TCRdb re-derived calls from the 5' RACE reads in MiXCR, one entry per CDR3 protein. The sample lists 510,000 or so distinct CDR3 sequences; 19% were seen once. This specimen consisted of PBMCs, obtained 15 days after the yellow fever booster vaccination. All receptors derive from a man between 25 and 39 years old who received the YFV17D yellow fever vaccine.

The V gene is TRBV5-6, the J gene TRBJ1-6, with D hard to call. Germline-derived CDR1 and CDR2 are SGHDT and YYEEEE. V was trimmed by 4 bases and J by 10 bases, leaving 9 bases between them. The CDR3 loop spans 12 amino acids. CDR3 DNA sequence: TGTGCCAGCAGCCTACAGAAATCACCCCTCCACTTT. It codes for CASSLQKSPLHF.

The chain uses TRBV18 and TRBJ1-6; weak D call: TRBD1 (6 bases). CDR1 KGHSH and CDR2 LQKENI come from the germline V gene. The length of the CDR3 is 15 residues. V lost 6 bases, J lost 6 bases, and 15 bases lay in between. The CDR3 sequence: CASSLHRESNSPLHF. DNA of the CDR3: TGTGCCAGCTCCCTTCACAGGGAGAGTAATTCACCCCTCCACTTT.

The V and J genes are TRBV12-3 or TRBV12-4 and TRBJ2-3; D is possibly TRBD2 (5 bases). Trimming cost V 2 bases and J 4 bases, with 10 bases left between them. The CDR3 is made up of 14 amino acids. CDR3 nucleotide sequence: TGTGCCAGCAGTTTACTTAGCGTTGCAGATACGCAGTATTTT. Protein sequence: CASSLLSVADTQYF.

A few counts support this clonotype. Here the CDR3 reads CASSPSGEGSTDTQYF. The CDR3 DNA is TGTGCCAGCAGTCCCAGCGGGGAGGGGAGCACAGATACGCAGTATTTT. The chain recombines TRBV27 with TRBJ2-3; 7 positions match TRBD2. This CDR3 is 16 amino acids long. V trimming: 5 bases; J trimming: 0 bases; junction bases outside the gene matches: 8. Germline loops: CDR1 MNHEY, CDR2 SMNVEV (reference sequence).

This chain connects TRBV27 to TRBJ2-7, with D perhaps TRBD2 (5 bases). Germline V lookup: CDR1 MNHEY, CDR2 SMNVEV (reference sequence). V lost 0 bases and J 4 bases, leaving 10 bases between the germline ends. The length of the CDR3 is 14 residues. The CDR3 bases are TGTGCCAGCAGTTTATCGGACGGGGTTTACGAGCAGTACTTC. Its translation is CASSLSDGVYEQYF.

The table lists this clonotype with a few counts. The rearrangement joins TRBV28 to TRBJ1-5; D is undetermined. The V gene lost 5 bases and the J gene lost 5 bases, with 13 bases spanning the gap. This CDR3 region has 14 residues. Germline V gives CDR1 MDHEN, CDR2 SYDVKM. The CDR3 DNA reads TGTGCCAGCAGTCGCACGGGTTGGGATCAGCCCCAGCATTTT. Translated, it gives CASSRTGWDQPQHF.

V is TRBV9 and J is TRBJ2-1; 9 positions match TRBD2. Unmatched junction bases numbered 21, after V lost 4 bases and J lost 10 bases. Germline V gene sequence: CDR1 SGDLS, CDR2 YYNGEE. The CDR3 consists of 18 residues. CDR3 in amino acids: CASSFRARGSGSIVEQFF. The CDR3 nucleotides read TGTGCCAGCAGCTTTCGCGCAAGGGGTAGCGGGAGTATCGTCGAGCAGTTCTTC.

The chain links TRBV12-3 or TRBV12-4 to TRBJ1-4; TRBD1 might be the D (5 bases). CDR3 length: 15 residues. The germline V and J ends were trimmed by 3 bases and 5 bases, with 13 bases remaining between them. CDR3 sequence reads: CASSFLLTENEKLFF. Written as DNA, the CDR3 is TGTGCCAGCAGTTTTCTGCTGACAGAAAATGAAAAACTGTTTTTT.

The chain combines TRBV7-2 with TRBJ2-7; D is ambiguous. Germline CDR1 SGHTA, CDR2 FQGNSA. V lost 5 bases to trimming and J lost 4 bases, with 6 bases between them. This CDR3 contains 11 residues. CDR3 DNA sequence: TGTGCCAGCAGCATCGAATACGAGCAGTACTTC. Translated, it gives CASSIEYEQYF.

This clonotype was seen a few times. The chain couples TRBV5-1 to TRBJ2-7; TRBD1 matches at 8 bases. Germline V gene data show CDR1 as SGHRS and CDR2 as YFSETQ. The CDR3 has 15 amino acids. Unmatched junction bases numbered 8, after V lost 4 bases and J lost 2 bases. CDR3 nucleotide sequence: TGCGCCAGCAGCGCCGACAGGGGCCTTCCCTACGAGCAGTACTTC. Translation gives CASSADRGLPYEQYF.

The chain employs TRBV28 and TRBJ2-5, with D perhaps matching TRBD2 (6 bases). Germline values: CDR1 MDHEN, CDR2 SYDVKM. The CDR3 sequence is 17 residues long. V dropped 6 bases and J dropped 2 bases, with 22 bases sitting between them. DNA for the CDR3: TGTGCCAGCAGAAGCTACGTTAGCGGAGGGTCTCAAGAGACCCAGTACTTC. This encodes CASRSYVSGGSQETQYF. Combining the CDR3 with reference TRBV28 and TRBJ2-5 gives the whole variable domain DVKVTQSSRYLVKRTGEKVFLECVQDMDHENMFWYRQDPGLGLRLIYFSYDVKMKEKGDIPEGYSVSREKKERFSLILESASTNQTSMYLCASRSYVSGGSQETQYFGPGTRLLVL.

The rearrangement joins TRBV18 to TRBJ2-2; 7 positions agree with TRBD2. The V gene end was trimmed by 3 bases and the J gene end by 0 bases; junction bases not matched to a gene: 4. The CDR3 runs 16 residues. Per germline, CDR1 KGHSH and CDR2 LQKENI. CDR3 protein: CASSPRRGSNTGELFF. The CDR3 coding sequence is TGTGCCAGCTCACCTCGGCGGGGGTCGAACACCGGGGAGCTGTTTTTT. Together with reference TRBV18 and TRBJ2-2, the CDR3 gives the full variable domain: NAGVMQNPRHLVRRRGQEARLRCSPMKGHSHVYWYRQLPEEGLKFMVYLQKENIIDESGMPKERFSAEFPKEGPSILRIQQVVRGDSAAYFCASSPRRGSNTGELFFGEGSRLTVL.

The chain employs TRBV20-1 and TRBJ2-3, with 9 bases lining up with TRBD2. With V trimmed by 3 bases and J by 6 bases, 13 bases remained unmatched. The germline V gene encodes CDR1 DFQATT and CDR2 SNEGSKA (reference sequence). The CDR3 has 16 residues. CDR3 nucleotides: TGCAGTGCTAGCAACCCGGGACTAGCTAAGAAGGATACGCAGTATTTT. It is translated as CSASNPGLAKKDTQYF.

In this sample, this clonotype turned up a few times. V usage is TRBV19 and J usage is TRBJ2-3; D is ambiguous. With 3 bases removed from V and 3 bases from J, the gap between germline ends came to 4 bases. From germline, CDR1 is LNHDA and CDR2 SQIVND (reference sequence). The CDR3 loop spans 12 amino acids. CDR3 in DNA: TGTGCCAGTAGTATGAGTACAGATACGCAGTATTTT. Its translation: CASSMSTDTQYF.

This clonotype was counted a few times. The J gene is TRBJ2-1, the V gene TRBV7-2, with D unresolved. The germline V gene has CDR1 SGHTA and CDR2 FQGNSA. CDR3 size: 13 residues. V was clipped by 4 bases and J by 10 bases, with 14 bases between them. For the CDR3, the DNA is TGTGCCAGCAGCTACCAACTACAAGCCGAGCAGTTCTTC. This translates into CASSYQLQAEQFF.

This clonotype was observed a handful of times. The chain carries TRBV4-2 and TRBJ2-5; D uncertain. Germline CDR1 and CDR2: LGHNA and YNFKEQ. The CDR3 consists of 14 residues. V dropped 0 bases and J dropped 3 bases, with 8 bases sitting between them. The CDR3 DNA is TGTGCCAGCAGCCAAGATCGAGTGGAAGAGACCCAGTACTTC. It codes for CASSQDRVEETQYF.

This clonotype was counted a few times. The genes are TRBV7-3 and TRBJ2-2; the match to TRBD2 covers 8 bases. In germline, CDR1 is SGHTA, CDR2 FQGTGA. This CDR3 is 18 amino acids long. V trimming: 4 bases; J trimming: 3 bases; junction bases outside the gene matches: 13. Written as DNA, the CDR3 is TGTGCCAGCAGCTCCCCCCCGCGGGAGGTGGGATACACCGGGGAGCTGTTTTTT. Its protein is CASSSPPREVGYTGELFF.

The chain uses TRBV5-1 and TRBJ2-7; D is uncertain. There are 13 residues in the CDR3. The germline CDR1 and CDR2 sequences are SGHRS and YFSETQ. V lost 3 bases and J 4 bases, leaving 11 bases between the germline ends. For the CDR3, the DNA is TGCGCCAGCAGCTGGGCAGTTGGATACGAGCAGTACTTC. Protein sequence: CASSWAVGYEQYF.